This T cell receptor (beta chain) was identified during a study of blood T cell repertoires in COVID-19 (dated by TCRdb to 2019 to 2021). About the investigation overall: Collaborator samples came from the United States, Italy and Spain and covered acute and convalescent phases of COVID-19. Samples were obtained from the ongoing ImmuneRACE study (first 160 participants) and from over 1,000 subjects provided by 6 global collaborators. Sample metadata almost always included a de-identified subject ID, COVID-19 status, age in years and sex. The dataset comprised deeply sampled blood TCRbeta repertoires from subjects exposed to, actively infected with, or recovered from COVID-19. The prospective study material was composed of cDNA or gDNA derived from T cells, B-cell-depleted T cells, or PBMCs. The repertoires were released in a freely available public database meant as a resource for research on the immune response to SARS-CoV-2. Where available, HLA class I and class II types were obtained from metadata supplied by the sample provider rather than from assay-based typing. The paper as a whole reports these results and caveats: The quantity of clinical and demographic metadata differed by source and by participant and was supplied without curation.

The collaborating institutions used their own protocols to collect whole blood in K2EDTA tubes. Collaborator samples were shipped for TCRbeta analysis as frozen whole blood, isolated PBMCs, or DNA extracted from either sample type. Taken from cysteine to phenylalanine, the CDR3 has 16 residues. The DNA shown is the 48-base CDR3, in frame from base 1. Based on the germline V gene (reference sequence), the CDR1 and CDR2 sequences are SEHNR and FQNEAQ. V is clipped by 4 bases and J by 3 bases, and the sequence between their germline boundaries is 18 bases long. Regarding this clone: Its target antigen remains unknown. No much larger clone exists at a distance of one base, and base qualities are not known.

TCRbeta CDR3 regions were amplified from genomic DNA by means of the immunoSEQ Assay, a bias-controlled multiplex PCR. Under the source paper's analysis protocol: The number of nucleated cells in each sample was estimated by amplification of reference gene primers within the assay. To quantify the absolute abundance of each unique TCRbeta CDR3 rearrangement, sequence reads were collapsed and filtered. For each sample, productive Simpson clonality was calculated as the square root of Simpson's diversity index over productive rearrangements. TCRdb mirrors the immuneACCESS table, restricted to in-frame sequences. Some clones are absent from its copies; in checked studies, under half trace to an unresolved V gene, and the reason for the others is unknown. That table supplies the V and J calls and clone size; D and trimming were determined from the DNA. The sample has 40,000 to 60,000 clones on record, 80% to 90% of them singletons. The ten largest clones add up to 6% to 9% of the sample.

Recombination connected TRBV7-9 to TRBJ1-1, with a weak D call of TRBD1 (5 bases match). Sequencing was performed on peripheral blood. The TCR originated in a human donor in a cohort sampled during active COVID-19. The DNA is as follows: TGTGCCAGCAGCTCCCCCCATGGGGCCTCTGACACTGAAGCTTTCTTT. It specifies CASSSPHGASDTEAFF.